This TCR beta chain comes out of a study of spatial heterogeneity in lung cancer. Germline V gives CDR1 SGHDT, CDR2 YYEEEE. This CDR3 has 16 residues. The ends were cut back, 0 bases at V and 1 base at J, with 11 bases in the middle. Described time point: sample taken at primary tumor resection. Sequencing covered unsorted whole RNA taken from tumor, nontumor lung or frozen PBMC. TCRdb passed the 5' RACE reads through MiXCR, listing each CDR3 protein once. The sample holds some 15,000 distinct CDR3 sequences, roughly a tenth seen once. The chain couples TRBV5-6 to TRBJ1-5, with D maybe TRBD1 (5 bases). The source of this sequence is a male donor with early-stage non-small cell lung cancer. Material: PBMCs, obtained at surgery. CDR3 amino acids: CASSLGGTGSNQPQHF. The CDR3, as DNA: TGTGCCAGCAGCTTGGGAGGGACGGGGAGCAATCAGCCCCAGCATTTT.